The 25 T cell receptor beta chains below come from one sample, sequenced in a study of T cells in localized non-small cell lung cancer (TCRdb year 2020). The library was prepared using the immunoSEQ multiplex PCR assay. Imported from immuneACCESS, the table was reduced by TCRdb to in-frame sequences with V and J called. These copies leave out some clones; in studies compared against another copy, an unresolved V gene accounts for under half, and the cause of the remainder is not known. Here the sample has 30,000 to 45,000 clones; 87% occur a single time. Jointly, the top ten make up under 8% of the sample. The source material was peripheral blood, sampled before any cancer treatment. The receptors originated from a woman aged 40-70 years with stage I lung adenocarcinoma.

This chain links TRBV7-2 with TRBJ2-1, with 10 nucleotides matching TRBD1. The germline gives CDR1 SGHTA, CDR2 FQGNSA. Trimming removed 2 bases from V and 8 bases from J; junction bases left unmatched: 3. The CDR3 has 14 residues. As DNA, the CDR3 is TGTGCCAGCAGCTTAAGGGACAGGGGTTATGAGCAGTTCTTC. Protein sequence: CASSLRDRGYEQFF.

CDR3 region: CASSEAQGSGYTF. CDR3 coding DNA: TGTGCCAGCAGTGAGGCGCAGGGTTCTGGCTACACCTTC. The chain recombines TRBV2 with TRBJ1-2, with D perhaps TRBD1 (5 bases). The CDR3 contains 13 residues. Germline V gene sequence: CDR1 SNHLY, CDR2 FYNNEI. V dropped 3 bases and J dropped 7 bases, with 12 bases sitting between them.

This rearrangement joins TRBV28 to TRBJ1-4; no clear D gene. Germline CDR1 MDHEN, CDR2 SYDVKM. The CDR3 has 12 amino acids. V lost 1 base and J lost 8, with 5 bases in between. CDR3 sequence (DNA): TGTGCCAGCAGTTTATACTCGGAAAAACTGTTTTTT. Amino acids: CASSLYSEKLFF.

The genes are TRBV5-1 and TRBJ2-5; possible D gene TRBD1, 5 bases. V was trimmed by 5 bases and J by 4 bases, leaving 15 bases between them. The CDR3 totals 14 residues. Germline CDR1 and CDR2: SGHRS and YFSETQ. Written as DNA, the CDR3 is TGCGCCAGCAGAGGGGTCGGCCAGTTAGAGACCCAGTACTTC. Translated: CASRGVGQLETQYF.

The chain carries TRBV13 and TRBJ1-6, with a weak D call TRBD1 (6 bases). The length of the CDR3 is 16 residues. Between the trimmed V and J ends, which lost 4 bases and 9 bases, there was a span of 19 bases. Germline V CDR1 and CDR2: PRHDT, FYEKMQ (reference sequence). The CDR3 DNA reads TGTGCCAGCAGCTCAAGGGGGGCACCCAAATCTTCACCCCTCCACTTT. Translating gives CASSSRGAPKSSPLHF.

The chain uses TRBV5-5 and TRBJ2-7; 9 bases fit TRBD1. Germline CDR1 is SGHKS and CDR2 is YYEKEE (reference sequence). V was clipped by 5 bases and J by 3 bases; unmatched bases: 3. This CDR3 is built from 13 residues. The CDR3 DNA follows: TGTGCCAGCAGTGGGGACAGGGTCTACGAGCAGTACTTC. Translating gives CASSGDRVYEQYF.

The rearrangement uses TRBV4-3 and TRBJ2-7; perhaps TRBD1 as D (5 bases). This CDR3 spans 13 amino acids. Per the germline V gene, CDR1 is LGHNA and CDR2 is YSLEER. Trimming took off 3 bases at V and 9 bases at J, with 15 bases between the two ends. The CDR3 DNA follows: TGCGCCAGCAGCCAGGCTACAGGTTTTGCGCAGTACTTC. Its translation is CASSQATGFAQYF.

This rearrangement joins TRBV29-1 to TRBJ1-2; D perhaps matches TRBD1 (5 bases). Trimming removed 3 bases at V and 8 bases at J, with 13 bases between. The CDR3 runs 12 residues. CDR1 is SQVTM, CDR2 ANQGSEA, per germline. The CDR3 sequence: CSVDVQGGGYTF. CDR3 DNA: TGCAGCGTTGATGTCCAGGGAGGCGGCTACACCTTC. Full variable domain (remainder filled in from reference TRBV29-1 and TRBJ1-2): SAVISQKPSRDICQRGTSLTIQCQVDSQVTMMFWYRQQPGQSLTLIATANQGSEATYESGFVIDKFPISRPNLTFSTLTVSNMSPEDSSIYLCSVDVQGGGYTFGSGTRLTVV.

This chain links TRBV10-1 with TRBJ2-1; 10 positions match TRBD1. The ends lost 5 bases at V and 4 bases at J; junction bases unmatched: 8. The germline V gene encodes CDR1 WNHNN and CDR2 SYGVQD (reference sequence). There are 16 residues in the CDR3. The CDR3 DNA is TGCGCCAGCAGTTTGGGACAGGGGCGGATTTACAATGAGCAGTTCTTC. This gives the protein CASSLGQGRIYNEQFF.

This clone was recorded once. V gene TRBV18 combines with J gene TRBJ1-2, with D possibly matching TRBD1 (5 bases). Germline V CDR1 and CDR2: KGHSH, LQKENI. This CDR3 is built from 15 residues. Trimming left V 3 bases short and J 4 bases short, with 15 bases between. The CDR3 here is CASSPNKLDSYGYTF. In DNA, the CDR3 is TGTGCCAGCTCACCCAATAAACTCGACAGCTATGGCTACACCTTC. Filled out from reference TRBV18 and TRBJ1-2, the complete variable domain reads NAGVMQNPRHLVRRRGQEARLRCSPMKGHSHVYWYRQLPEEGLKFMVYLQKENIIDESGMPKERFSAEFPKEGPSILRIQQVVRGDSAAYFCASSPNKLDSYGYTFGSGTRLTVV.

V usage is TRBV27 and J usage is TRBJ2-1, with TRBD1 matching 7 bases. J lost 6 bases, V lost 5 bases, and 19 bases had no gene match. CDR3 size: 18 residues. Germline V gives CDR1 MNHEY, CDR2 SMNVEV (reference sequence). The DNA of the CDR3 is TGTGCCAGCAGTCCGCTTCTGACCAGGGGGAAGGTGGTCAATGAGCAGTTCTTC. It encodes CASSPLLTRGKVVNEQFF.

The chain recombines TRBV7-3 with TRBJ2-1; 12 nucleotides line up with TRBD2. The CDR3 covers 15 residues. Trimming cost V 3 bases and J 9 bases; bases outside gene matches: 6. The germline CDR1 and CDR2 sequences are SGHTA and FQGTGA. CDR3 DNA: TGTGCCAGCAGCTTCTCTAGCGGGGGGGCCGTTGAGCAGTTCTTC. Protein sequence: CASSFSSGGAVEQFF.

This clone was counted once. V is TRBV18 and J is TRBJ1-2; D gene uncertain. Germline V gives CDR1 KGHSH, CDR2 LQKENI. This CDR3 spans 13 amino acids. Trimming pared 2 bases from V and 6 bases from J, leaving 10 bases between. This CDR3 reads CASSPTGSDGYTF. The CDR3 nucleotides read TGTGCCAGCTCACCAACGGGATCGGATGGCTACACCTTC.

The rearrangement links TRBV4-1 to TRBJ1-6; TRBD1 is a possible D gene (6 bases). V was clipped by 3 bases and J by 7 bases, with 19 bases between them. The length of the CDR3 is 17 residues. Germline assignment: CDR1 MGHRA and CDR2 YSYEKL. Here the CDR3 DNA reads TGCGCCAGCAGCCAGGCCGGACAGCTCCTCCCAAATTCACCCCTCCACTTT. This sequence encodes CASSQAGQLLPNSPLHF.

CDR3 in DNA: TGTGCCAGCTCCTTAGACGGAGTGAACACTGAAGCTTTCTTT. It encodes CASSLDGVNTEAFF. The gene calls are TRBV18 and TRBJ1-1; D remains unclear. Germline V gene data show CDR1 as KGHSH and CDR2 as LQKENI. V was pared by 6 bases and J by 0 bases, with 11 bases between. The CDR3 extends over 14 amino acids. Complete variable domain (other parts from reference TRBV18 and TRBJ1-1): NAGVMQNPRHLVRRRGQEARLRCSPMKGHSHVYWYRQLPEEGLKFMVYLQKENIIDESGMPKERFSAEFPKEGPSILRIQQVVRGDSAAYFCASSLDGVNTEAFFGQGTRLTVV.

The genes are TRBV18 and TRBJ1-1; maybe TRBD1 (6 bases). The V end lost 3 bases, the J end lost 0 bases, and 11 bases lay between the germline ends. The CDR3 loop spans 15 amino acids. Germline values: CDR1 KGHSH, CDR2 LQKENI. The CDR3 sequence is CASSPSQGLNTEAFF. DNA for the CDR3: TGTGCCAGCTCACCTTCACAGGGCCTGAACACTGAAGCTTTCTTT.

This clone was counted a few times. J is TRBJ1-5 and V is TRBV4-1; TRBD1 might be the D (6 bases). The CDR3 spans 17 residues. Germline loops: CDR1 MGHRA, CDR2 YSYEKL. The germline V and J ends were trimmed by 1 base and 2 bases, with 15 bases remaining between them. The CDR3 protein is CASSQVGQSRGNQPQHF. The CDR3 coding sequence is TGCGCCAGCAGCCAAGTCGGACAGTCAAGGGGCAATCAGCCCCAGCATTTT.

CDR3 nucleotide sequence: TGTGCCAGTAGTATCAAACGGAACACTAATGAAAAACTGTTTTTT. Protein sequence: CASSIKRNTNEKLFF. The J gene is TRBJ1-4, the V gene TRBV19; D gene unclear. Germline V CDR1 and CDR2: LNHDA, SQIVND (reference sequence). The V end was cut by 3 bases, the J end by 2 bases, with 10 bases between. This CDR3 region has 15 residues.

The gene calls are TRBV28 and TRBJ1-2; 8 bases are a match to TRBD1. V shed 5 bases, J shed 7 bases, and the junction held 3 bases outside the gene matches. Per germline, CDR1 MDHEN and CDR2 SYDVKM. The CDR3 length is 12 residues. CDR3 DNA: TGTGCCAGCAGTCGGACAGGGAGTGGCTACACCTTC. Translating gives CASSRTGSGYTF.

The rearrangement links TRBV30 to TRBJ2-3; a possible D gene is TRBD2 (7 bases). The CDR3 covers 16 residues. In germline, CDR1 is GTSNPN, CDR2 SVGIG (reference sequence). Trimming took 1 base from V and 2 from J, leaving 16 bases between them. The CDR3 DNA is TGTGCCTGGAGTGAAGGGAGGGGGGGCCCCACAGATACGCAGTATTTT. Translating it yields CAWSEGRGGPTDTQYF.

The chain has TRBV5-1 and TRBJ1-2; perhaps TRBD1 as D (6 bases). The CDR3 is made up of 14 amino acids. V lost 4 bases and J 8 bases, leaving 18 bases between the germline ends. Germline CDR1 SGHRS, CDR2 YFSETQ. CDR3 bases: TGCGCCAGCAGCACCGGACCCACGACAGGAGGCTACACCTTC. Protein: CASSTGPTTGGYTF.

The chain employs TRBV5-5 and TRBJ1-6; D not certain. Per the germline V gene, CDR1 is SGHKS and CDR2 is YYEKEE (reference sequence). The CDR3 spans 15 residues. Trimming removed 6 bases at V and 6 bases at J, with 16 bases between. The CDR3: CASNKAVGSNSPLHF. CDR3 nucleotides: TGTGCCAGCAACAAAGCGGTAGGGTCTAATTCACCCCTCCACTTT.

This clone was seen a few times. This sequence joins TRBV6-5 and TRBJ2-2, with D tentatively TRBD2 (6 bases). Trimming left V 2 bases short and J 6 bases short, with 7 bases between. CDR3 length: 13 amino acids. Germline-derived CDR1 and CDR2 are MNHEY and SVGAGI. The CDR3 region is CASSYGRSGELFF. The CDR3 region has the DNA TGTGCCAGCAGTTACGGGAGGTCCGGGGAGCTGTTTTTT.

V and J are TRBV27 and TRBJ1-2; no clear D. Germline V gene sequence: CDR1 MNHEY, CDR2 SMNVEV (reference sequence). The CDR3 totals 13 residues. V was cut by 2 bases and J by 6 bases, with 10 bases left in between. This CDR3 reads CASSLGVGDGYTF. The CDR3 coding sequence is TGTGCCAGCAGTTTAGGGGTCGGGGATGGCTACACCTTC.

The chain couples TRBV4-2 to TRBJ1-2; TRBD1 might be the D (5 bases). Deletions cut 0 bases from V and 10 bases from J, with 9 bases between. The germline gives CDR1 LGHNA, CDR2 YNFKEQ. The CDR3 runs 12 residues. This CDR3 is CASSQEAGDYTF. DNA of the CDR3: TGTGCCAGCAGCCAAGAGGCGGGGGACTACACCTTC.